The 5 T cell receptor beta chains given below trace back to one sample, sequenced in a study of blood T cells in healthy people across ages. The second PCR ran roughly 6 to 12 cycles with a sample-barcoded 5' primer and J-beta primers. One entry per CDR3 protein, called by TCRdb with MiXCR from the 5' RACE reads. The top ten clones hold 9.4% of a sample with more than 600,000 distinct CDR3 sequences, about 25% of them seen once. The data also belong to a second study, concerning T cells of mothers and their children.

Source material: blood. The receptors were sampled from a boy younger than 18 in good health.

The J gene is TRBJ2-3, the V gene TRBV15; tentatively, D is TRBD1 or TRBD2 (5 bases each). The V gene lost 5 bases and the J gene lost 4 bases, with 19 bases spanning the gap. The CDR3 consists of 16 residues. Germline CDR1 LNHNV, CDR2 YYDKDF (reference sequence). The CDR3 nucleotides are TGTGCCACCAGCGGCCATCTCCCGAGGGACCCAGATACGCAGTATTTT. Translation gives CATSGHLPRDPDTQYF.

The chain carries TRBV9 and TRBJ2-5; 9 bases map to TRBD2. The DNA end favors TRBJ2-1, so the J call may be wrong. The germline V gene has CDR1 SGDLS and CDR2 YYNGEE. The length of the CDR3 is 15 residues. CDR3: CASSVSASGTHEQFF. CDR3 bases: TGTGCCAGCAGCGTATCGGCTAGCGGGACCCATGAGCAGTTCTTC.

This clonotype was observed a handful of times. The J gene is TRBJ1-1, the V gene TRBV11-2; unclear D gene. CDR1 is SGHAT, CDR2 FQNNGV, per germline. V lost 2 bases, J lost 6 bases, and 16 bases lay in between. CDR3 length: 15 amino acids. The CDR3 region has the DNA TGTGCCAGCAGCTTATTTGGTCAGGATTACGCTGAAGCTTTCTTT. Protein sequence: CASSLFGQDYAEAFF.

The rearrangement uses TRBV29-1 and TRBJ2-3; a possible D gene is TRBD1 (6 bases). The germline V gene has CDR1 SQVTM and CDR2 ANQGSEA. V lost 8 bases and J 0 bases, leaving 12 bases between the germline ends. The CDR3 spans 13 residues. This chain's CDR3 is CSIQGISTDTQYF. The CDR3 nucleotides are TGCAGCATCCAGGGGATTAGCACAGATACGCAGTATTTT.

This clonotype occurred a few times. The genes are TRBV11-2 and TRBJ2-5, with a possible D match to TRBD1 (5 bases). The last part of the DNA fits TRBJ2-7 better; the J call may be wrong. This CDR3 is built from 15 residues. Germline assignment: CDR1 SGHAT and CDR2 FQNNGV. This chain's CDR3 is CASSLVDSTSYEQYF. The CDR3 coding sequence is TGTGCCAGCAGCTTAGTAGACAGTACCTCCTACGAGCAGTACTTC.